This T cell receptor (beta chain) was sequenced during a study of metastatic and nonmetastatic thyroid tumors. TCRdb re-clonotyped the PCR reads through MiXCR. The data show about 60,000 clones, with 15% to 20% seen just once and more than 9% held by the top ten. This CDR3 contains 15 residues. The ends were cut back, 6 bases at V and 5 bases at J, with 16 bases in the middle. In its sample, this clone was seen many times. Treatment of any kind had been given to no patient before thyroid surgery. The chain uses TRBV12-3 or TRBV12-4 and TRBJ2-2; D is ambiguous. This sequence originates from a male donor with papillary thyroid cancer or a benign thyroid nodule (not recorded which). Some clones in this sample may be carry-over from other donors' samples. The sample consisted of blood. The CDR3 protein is CASSQRTARTGELFF. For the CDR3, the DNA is TGTGCCAGCAGCCAGAGGACCGCGCGTACCGGGGAGCTGTTTTTT.